The 14 T cell receptor beta chains given below trace back to one sample, sequenced in a study of T cells after posttransplantation cyclophosphamide. The assay was immunoSEQ multiplex PCR, and TCRdb's table has in-frame clones only and misses some. Here the sample spans approximately 21,000 clones, 70% to 90% being singletons. Control samples came 1 year after myeloablative marrow transplants with methotrexate plus calcineurin inhibitor. The sample here was PBMCs, taken about 13 months after allogeneic stem cell transplant with calcineurin inhibitor and methotrexate. The receptors shown here come from a female patient between 30 and 40 years old who received an allogeneic stem cell transplant from an unrelated donor, was CMV-positive, and had acute and chronic GVHD. Some T cells here may be from the graft donor.

Only a few counts were recorded for this clone. The V and J genes are TRBV6-6 and TRBJ1-3; D remains ambiguous. Germline assignment: CDR1 MNHNY and CDR2 SVGAGI (reference sequence). Trimming cost V 4 bases and J 7 bases, with 11 bases left between them. CDR3 length: 13 amino acids. The CDR3 sequence: CASSSEQRNTIYF. CDR3 in DNA: TGTGCCAGCAGTTCGGAACAGCGGAACACCATATATTTT.

This chain's CDR3 is CASSLEEGWKETQYF. DNA of the CDR3: TGTGCCAGCAGCTTAGAGGAGGGCTGGAAGGAGACCCAGTACTTC. The chain recombines TRBV7-6 with TRBJ2-5; D possibly corresponds to TRBD2 (6 bases). This CDR3 comprises 15 residues. Germline V gene sequence: CDR1 SGHVS, CDR2 FNYEAQ. V lost 1 base and J 5 bases, leaving 14 bases between the germline ends.

The gene calls are TRBV7-9 and TRBJ2-5; D possibly corresponds to TRBD1 (6 bases). V lost 5 bases and J lost 3, with 22 bases in between. CDR1 SEHNR and CDR2 FQNEAQ come from the germline V gene (reference sequence). The CDR3 sequence is 17 residues long. In DNA, the CDR3 is TGTGCCAGCAGCCGACTAACCGGCACAGGGATAGAAGAGACCCAGTACTTC. Amino acid sequence: CASSRLTGTGIEETQYF.

The J gene is TRBJ2-1, the V gene TRBV19; possible D gene TRBD2, 7 bases. With 3 bases removed from V and 7 bases from J, the gap between germline ends came to 13 bases. Germline lookup yields CDR1 LNHDA and CDR2 SQIVND (reference sequence). The CDR3 runs 14 residues. CDR3 in amino acids: CASSMGGAVNEQFF. The DNA of the CDR3 is TGTGCCAGTAGTATGGGGGGGGCCGTGAATGAGCAGTTCTTC.

V and J are TRBV7-9 and TRBJ2-2; D not certain. CDR3 length equals 13 residues. The V and J ends lost 8 bases and 5 bases respectively, with 12 bases between them. Germline CDR1 and CDR2: SEHNR and FQNEAQ (reference sequence). As DNA, the CDR3 is TGTGCCAGCCCCCCGCCACAGACCGGGGAGCTGTTTTTT. Translating it yields CASPPPQTGELFF.

The genes are TRBV11-2 and TRBJ2-7, with D possibly matching TRBD2 (5 bases). V dropped 2 bases and J dropped 0 bases, with 14 bases sitting between them. Germline CDR1 reads SGHAT; CDR2 reads FQNNGV. CDR3 size: 16 residues. This CDR3 reads CASSLSSSASSYEQYF. DNA of the CDR3: TGTGCCAGCAGCTTAAGTAGTAGCGCTAGCTCCTACGAGCAGTACTTC.

The rearrangement links TRBV9 to TRBJ2-3; TRBD1 agrees at 7 bases. CDR3 length: 15 amino acids. The germline gives CDR1 SGDLS, CDR2 YYNGEE. Unmatched junction bases numbered 8, after V lost 1 base and J lost 6 bases. The CDR3 spells CASSVSTQGYDTQYF. As DNA, the CDR3 is TGTGCCAGCAGCGTATCGACACAGGGGTACGATACGCAGTATTTT.

V is TRBV10-3 and J is TRBJ1-1, with D uncertain. Trimming stripped 6 bases from V and 1 base from J, with 6 bases between. The germline CDR1 and CDR2 sequences are ENHRY and SYGVKD. The CDR3 covers 12 residues. The CDR3: CAISPRNTEAFF. The DNA of the CDR3 is TGTGCCATCAGCCCCAGGAACACTGAAGCTTTCTTT.

The V and J genes are TRBV5-4 and TRBJ1-2, with D possibly matching TRBD1 (6 bases). CDR3 length: 14 amino acids. V dropped 4 bases and J dropped 4 bases, with 14 bases sitting between them. Germline-derived CDR1 and CDR2 are SGHNT and YYREEE (reference sequence). The CDR3 DNA reads TGTGCCAGCAGCCTCCGGGACACTATCTATGGCTACACCTTC. Protein sequence: CASSLRDTIYGYTF.

The chain uses TRBV4-3 and TRBJ1-3; D call uncertain. The CDR3 extends over 15 amino acids. Germline loops: CDR1 LGHNA, CDR2 YSLEER. Trimming removed 1 base at V and 0 bases at J, with 7 bases between. The CDR3 DNA sequence: TGCGCCAGCAGCCAAGTCGCGGGCTCTGGAAACACCATATATTTT. This translates into CASSQVAGSGNTIYF.

The genes are TRBV9 and TRBJ2-1, with D maybe TRBD2 (6 bases). This CDR3 comprises 16 residues. The germline gives CDR1 SGDLS, CDR2 YYNGEE. The ends were cut back, 1 base at V and 7 bases at J, with 18 bases in the middle. The chain's CDR3 is CASSVTPGRTPNEQFF. The CDR3 DNA sequence: TGTGCCAGCAGCGTAACCCCAGGGAGGACTCCTAATGAGCAGTTCTTC.

The chain links TRBV5-1 to TRBJ1-2, with D hard to call. V gave up 0 bases and J gave up 2 bases, with 5 bases separating them. The germline V gene has CDR1 SGHRS and CDR2 YFSETQ. The length of the CDR3 is 13 residues. The CDR3 region is CASSLDSNYGYTF. The CDR3 DNA reads as TGCGCCAGCAGCTTGGACAGCAACTATGGCTACACCTTC.

The rearrangement joins TRBV28 to TRBJ1-5; 7 bases align to TRBD1. V was clipped by 4 bases and J by 6 bases; unmatched bases: 9. The length of the CDR3 is 15 residues. In germline, CDR1 is MDHEN, CDR2 SYDVKM. The CDR3 bases are TGTGCCAGCAGTTCTTGGCAGGGGGGTAGTCAGCCCCAGCATTTT. It yields the protein CASSSWQGGSQPQHF.

This clone appeared a few times. The chain carries TRBV5-1 and TRBJ1-4, with a weak D call TRBD1 (5 bases). V lost 0 bases and J 8 bases, leaving 14 bases between the germline ends. The CDR3 extends over 15 amino acids. Germline V gene sequence: CDR1 SGHRS, CDR2 YFSETQ. For the CDR3, the DNA is TGCGCCAGCAGCTTGGGTTCAGGGATGGAGGAAAAACTGTTTTTT. Translating it yields CASSLGSGMEEKLFF.